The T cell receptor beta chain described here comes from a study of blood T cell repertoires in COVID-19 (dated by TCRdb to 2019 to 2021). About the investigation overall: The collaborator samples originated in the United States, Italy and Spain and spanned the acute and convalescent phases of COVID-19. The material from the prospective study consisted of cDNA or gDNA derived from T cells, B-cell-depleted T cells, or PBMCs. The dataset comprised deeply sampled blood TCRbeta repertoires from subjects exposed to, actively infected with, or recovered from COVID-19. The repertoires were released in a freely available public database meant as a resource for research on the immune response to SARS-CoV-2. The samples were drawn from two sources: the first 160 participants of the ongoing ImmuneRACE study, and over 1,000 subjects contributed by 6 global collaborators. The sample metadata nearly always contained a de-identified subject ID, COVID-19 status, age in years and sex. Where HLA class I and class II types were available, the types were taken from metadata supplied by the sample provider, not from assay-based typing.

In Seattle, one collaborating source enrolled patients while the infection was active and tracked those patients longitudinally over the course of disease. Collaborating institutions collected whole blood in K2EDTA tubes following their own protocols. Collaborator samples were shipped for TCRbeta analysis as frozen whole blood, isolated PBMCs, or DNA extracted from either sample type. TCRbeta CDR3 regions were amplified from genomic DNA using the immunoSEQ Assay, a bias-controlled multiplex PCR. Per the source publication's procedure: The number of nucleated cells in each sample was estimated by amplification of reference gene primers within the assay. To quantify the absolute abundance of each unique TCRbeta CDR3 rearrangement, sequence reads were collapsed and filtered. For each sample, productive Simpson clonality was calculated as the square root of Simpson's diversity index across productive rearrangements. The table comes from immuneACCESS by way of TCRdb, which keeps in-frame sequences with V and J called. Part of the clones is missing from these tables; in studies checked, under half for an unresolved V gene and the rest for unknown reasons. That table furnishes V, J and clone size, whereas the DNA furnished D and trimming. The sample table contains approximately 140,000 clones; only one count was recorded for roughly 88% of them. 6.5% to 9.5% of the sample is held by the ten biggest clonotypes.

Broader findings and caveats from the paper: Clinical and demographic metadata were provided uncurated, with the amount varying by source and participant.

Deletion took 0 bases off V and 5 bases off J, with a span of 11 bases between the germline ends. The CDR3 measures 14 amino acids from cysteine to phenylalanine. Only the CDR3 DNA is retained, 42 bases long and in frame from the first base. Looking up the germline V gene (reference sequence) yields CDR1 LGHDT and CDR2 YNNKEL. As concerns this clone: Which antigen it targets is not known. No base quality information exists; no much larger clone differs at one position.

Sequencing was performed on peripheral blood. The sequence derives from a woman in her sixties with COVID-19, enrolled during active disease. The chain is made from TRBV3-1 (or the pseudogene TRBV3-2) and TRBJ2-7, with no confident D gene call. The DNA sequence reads TGTGCCAGCAGCCAAGATCAGAATCAGGACGAGCAGTACTTC. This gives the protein CASSQDQNQDEQYF.